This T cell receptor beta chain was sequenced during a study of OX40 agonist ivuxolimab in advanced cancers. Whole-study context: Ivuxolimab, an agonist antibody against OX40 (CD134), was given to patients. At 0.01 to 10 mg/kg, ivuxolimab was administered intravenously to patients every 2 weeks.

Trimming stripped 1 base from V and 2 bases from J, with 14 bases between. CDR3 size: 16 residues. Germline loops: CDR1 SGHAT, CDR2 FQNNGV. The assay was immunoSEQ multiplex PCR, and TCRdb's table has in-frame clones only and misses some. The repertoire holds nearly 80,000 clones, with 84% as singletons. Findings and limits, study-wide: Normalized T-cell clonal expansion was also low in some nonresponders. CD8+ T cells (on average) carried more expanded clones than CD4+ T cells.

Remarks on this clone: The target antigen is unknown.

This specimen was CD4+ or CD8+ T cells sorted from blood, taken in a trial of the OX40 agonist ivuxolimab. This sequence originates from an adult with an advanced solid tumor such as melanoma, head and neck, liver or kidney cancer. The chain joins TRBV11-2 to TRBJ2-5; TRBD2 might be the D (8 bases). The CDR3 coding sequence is TGTGCCAGCAGCTTAGGGACAGGCGGGAGGCAAGAGACCCAGTACTTC. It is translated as CASSLGTGGRQETQYF.